This entry lists 10 T cell receptor beta chains sequenced from one sample in a study of early T cells in non-severe SARS-CoV-2 infection. TCRdb reanalysed the 5' RACE reads using MiXCR and keeps one entry per CDR3 protein. The sample includes nearly 90,000 distinct CDR3 sequences, approximately 15% seen only once; the top ten take roughly 6.4%. The sequencing input was whole blood. These receptors were obtained from an adult who was a healthcare worker with PCR-confirmed SARS-CoV-2 infection or an uninfected control (not recorded which).

This clonotype was observed a handful of times. This chain uses TRBV5-1 with TRBJ2-7, with 7 bases fitting TRBD1. The CDR3 contains 15 residues. The ends lost 3 bases at V and 6 bases at J; junction bases unmatched: 12. CDR1 and CDR2 (germline): SGHRS, YFSETQ. CDR3 in DNA: TGCGCCAGCAGCTCCCCGGGACAGTCCCGCTCCGAGCAGTACTTC. Amino acid sequence: CASSSPGQSRSEQYF.

Comments on this clonotype: Given a much more abundant clone one base away, this may be a read error. The genes are TRBV6-6 and TRBJ1-2, with TRBD1 matching over 9 bases. Germline CDR1 and CDR2: MNHNY and SVGAGI (reference sequence). There are 15 residues in the CDR3. V dropped 2 bases and J dropped 4; count of bases not matched to a gene: 5. The CDR3 loop reads CASSYGTGIVYGYTF. The CDR3 region has the DNA TGTGCCAGCAGTTACGGGACAGGGATTGTCTATGGCTACACCTTC.

There are a few counts of this clonotype. The gene calls are TRBV7-9 and TRBJ2-7; D is unclear. The CDR3 has 11 residues. From germline, CDR1 is SEHNR and CDR2 FQNEAQ (reference sequence). V was shortened by 8 bases and J by 3 bases, with 8 bases between the two germline ends. The CDR3 coding sequence is TGTGCCAGCGAGCGCTACTACGAGCAGTACTTC. It is translated as CASERYYEQYF.

This chain connects TRBV27 to TRBJ2-5, with D perhaps matching TRBD2 (6 bases). The germline CDR1 and CDR2 sequences are MNHEY and SMNVEV (reference sequence). Trimming cost V 3 bases and J 9 bases, with 17 bases left between them. The CDR3 extends over 14 amino acids. CDR3 residues: CASSFAGGISSQYF. The CDR3 region has the DNA TGTGCCAGCAGTTTCGCTGGGGGGATTTCATCCCAGTACTTC.

The chain recombines TRBV12-2 with TRBJ2-4; the table's D call of TRBD2 was not tested on the DNA. TRBV12-2 is a pseudogene. This CDR3 region has 17 residues. CDR3: CASRLEVADLAKNIQYF. The CDR3, as DNA: TGTGCAAGTCGCTTAGAGGTAGCGGACCTAGCCAAAAACATTCAGTACTTC.

V is TRBV6-5 and J is TRBJ2-1, with 8 positions matching TRBD2. The germline V gene has CDR1 MNHEY and CDR2 SVGAGI. The CDR3 loop spans 17 amino acids. V was pared by 0 bases and J by 4 bases, with 8 bases of the junction left unmatched. CDR3 protein: CASSYSNPSGFYNEQFF. In DNA form, the CDR3 reads TGTGCCAGCAGTTACTCGAACCCTAGCGGGTTTTACAATGAGCAGTTCTTC.

The chain has TRBV7-8 and TRBJ1-5; D gene unclear. Germline loops: CDR1 SGHVS, CDR2 FQNEAQ. The V and J ends lost 1 base and 5 bases respectively, with 12 bases between them. The CDR3 has 15 amino acids. The CDR3 bases are TGTGCCAGCAGCTTAGGGGGTTACCGCGATCAGCCCCAGCATTTT. This encodes CASSLGGYRDQPQHF.

This clonotype occurred many times. V and J are TRBV10-2 and TRBJ1-6; 9 nucleotides match TRBD1. Germline V gives CDR1 WSHSY, CDR2 SAAADI. Trimming at V came to 4 bases and at J to 9 bases, leaving 4 bases not matched to a gene. This CDR3 contains 14 residues. CDR3 sequence: CASSGRDRASPLHF. For the CDR3, the DNA is TGCGCCAGCAGTGGCCGGGACAGGGCTTCACCCCTCCACTTT.

This clonotype was detected ten times or more. The chain combines TRBV27 with TRBJ1-1; D gene unclear. CDR3 length equals 15 residues. Germline CDR1 and CDR2: MNHEY and SMNVEV (reference sequence). Trimming pared 0 bases from V and 1 base from J, leaving 9 bases between. CDR3 sequence (DNA): TGTGCCAGCAGTTTATCATACCTCCCGAACACTGAAGCTTTCTTT. Protein: CASSLSYLPNTEAFF.

The chain recombines TRBV19 with TRBJ2-3; D is uncertain. Germline V gene data show CDR1 as LNHDA and CDR2 as SQIVND (reference sequence). Deletions cut 3 bases from V and 7 bases from J, with 8 bases between. The CDR3 extends over 12 amino acids. CDR3 in DNA: TGTGCCAGTAGTATTGACACCCATACGCAGTATTTT. It yields the protein CASSIDTHTQYF.